The 9 T cell receptor beta chains given below trace back to one sample, sequenced in a study of cytomegalovirus exposure and HLA in healthy donors. Both 60 Vbeta primers and 13 Jbeta primers went into the PCR. TCRdb keeps only in-frame clones here, not all; method: immunoSEQ multiplex PCR. The table records approximately 92,000 clones, around 74% of them present only once. The source material was PBMCs. The source of these receptors is a man over 45 in good health and CMV-seropositive.

This clone was counted a single time. The genes are TRBV6-1 and TRBJ1-5; D call uncertain. The CDR3 is made up of 12 amino acids. Germline CDR1 reads MNHNS; CDR2 reads SASEGT. Trimming took 5 bases from V and 0 from J, leaving 2 bases between them. Written as DNA, the CDR3 is TGTGCCAGCAGTCGTAGCAATCAGCCCCAGCATTTT. This gives the protein CASSRSNQPQHF.

The genes are TRBV7-8 and TRBJ1-6; 11 bases match TRBD1. The ends lost 5 bases at V and 8 bases at J; junction bases unmatched: 5. The germline CDR1 and CDR2 sequences are SGHVS and FQNEAQ. This CDR3 is 15 amino acids long. The CDR3 region is CASSGQGADYSPLHF. The CDR3 DNA is TGTGCCAGCAGCGGACAGGGGGCAGATTATTCACCCCTCCACTTT.

The V call is TRBV4-2, the J call TRBJ1-4; 8 positions match TRBD1. This CDR3 has 16 amino acids. The germline V gene has CDR1 LGHNA and CDR2 YNFKEQ. With 0 bases clipped from V and 3 bases from J, the junction kept 3 bases outside the gene matches. The CDR3 region has the DNA TGTGCCAGCAGCCAAGATCCGACAGGGGCTAATGAAAAACTGTTTTTT. Translated: CASSQDPTGANEKLFF.

This clone was found a few times. The chain carries TRBV9 and TRBJ1-5; TRBD1 is a possible D gene (5 bases). Trimming removed 0 bases at V and 1 base at J, with 8 bases between. CDR1 is SGDLS and CDR2 is YYNGEE in the germline V gene. The CDR3 length is 15 residues. The chain's CDR3 is CASSVGQGSNQPQHF. Written as DNA, the CDR3 is TGTGCCAGCAGCGTAGGCCAGGGAAGCAATCAGCCCCAGCATTTT.

The genes are TRBV19 and TRBJ2-1; 12 bases agree with TRBD1. The J segment lost 7 bases and the V segment lost 3 bases, leaving 4 bases of the junction unmatched. Germline V gene data show CDR1 as LNHDA and CDR2 as SQIVND (reference sequence). The CDR3 totals 15 residues. CDR3 protein: CASSMGTGGQNEQFF. The DNA of the CDR3 is TGTGCCAGTAGTATGGGGACAGGGGGCCAAAATGAGCAGTTCTTC.

This clone has more than one count but fewer than ten. The rearrangement uses TRBV6-1 and TRBJ1-4; D might be TRBD1 (6 bases). The germline V gene has CDR1 MNHNS and CDR2 SASEGT. Between the trimmed V and J ends, which lost 4 bases and 7 bases, there was a span of 13 bases. CDR3 length equals 14 residues. Here the CDR3 reads CASSARTASEKLFF. In DNA, the CDR3 is TGTGCCAGCAGTGCGCGGACAGCAAGTGAAAAACTGTTTTTT.

V is TRBV7-9 and J is TRBJ1-5; D might be TRBD1 (5 bases). CDR3 length: 14 residues. V gave up 5 bases and J gave up 6 bases, with 14 bases separating them. CDR1 is SEHNR, CDR2 FQNEAQ, per germline (reference sequence). The CDR3 DNA is TGTGCCAGCAGCACGGCGGCAGGGTCTCAGCCCCAGCATTTT. As protein: CASSTAAGSQPQHF.

CDR3 sequence (DNA): TGCGCCAGCAGCTTGGGCCTCAGCTCTGGAAACACCATATATTTT. It translates to CASSLGLSSGNTIYF. This sequence joins TRBV5-1 and TRBJ1-3; D is ambiguous. Germline-derived CDR1 and CDR2 are SGHRS and YFSETQ. The length of the CDR3 is 15 residues. The ends were cut back, 0 bases at V and 0 bases at J, with 7 bases in the middle.

The V gene is TRBV5-6, the J gene TRBJ2-7; D is perhaps TRBD1 (5 bases). V dropped 0 bases and J dropped 3 bases, with 10 bases sitting between them. The CDR3 has 14 residues. Per germline, CDR1 SGHDT and CDR2 YYEEEE. The CDR3 spells CASSLGGGGYEQYF. CDR3 DNA: TGTGCCAGCAGCTTGGGGGGCGGTGGCTACGAGCAGTACTTC.